The clone carrying this TCR beta chain appeared a few times. TCRdb analysed the RT-PCR reads with MiXCR anew, one entry per CDR3 protein. The sample records fewer than 800,000 distinct CDR3 sequences, 13% to 15% being singletons. The CDR3 consists of 15 residues. V lost 5 bases and J 5 bases, leaving 19 bases between the germline ends. Germline CDR1 and CDR2: DFQATT and SNEGSKA (reference sequence). The J gene is TRBJ2-1, the V gene TRBV20-1; the D gene is possibly TRBD2 (6 bases). The receptor comes from a female donor in good health, serving as a healthy control. The specimen sequenced was memory CD4+ T cells from blood. The CDR3 sequence: CSAEGWRLGDNEQFF. CDR3 nucleotides: TGCAGTGCTGAGGGGTGGAGACTAGGGGACAATGAGCAGTTCTTC.